The source of this TCR beta chain is a study of identical twins (TCRdb year 2016). As for the study more broadly: To test whether fetal clonotypes persist, this study deep-sequenced TCR alpha and beta repertoires from monozygotic twins, from unrelated adults of various ages, and from cord blood. To rule out contamination, replicate twin experiments were performed at different times with different library preparation protocols.

The research as a whole found: A weaker excess of twin sharing was found in beta out-of-frame sequences because the signal-to-noise ratio was lowered by fewer shared sequences. Abundant cord blood beta clonotypes carried fewer insertions; young adult naive repertoires showed a weaker similar trend, while memory repertoires showed none. Out-of-frame TCR alpha sharing in monozygotic twins was systematically underestimated by recombination models, whereas sharing between unrelated individuals was in agreement with the recombination models. Zero-insertion analyses could be partly confounded by invariant T cells such as MAIT and iNKT, though diverse VJ usage argued against such confounding for most clonotypes. Compared with coincidental sharing between unrelated individuals, out-of-frame TCR alpha sequences shared between twins had an excess of sequences with low generation probability. Because the same donors could not be followed over many years, the conclusions depended on cross-sectional statistical analysis.

The library was made by 5' RACE. Sequenced on an Illumina HiSeq 2000. A universal primer binding site was introduced by template switching, and a unique molecular identifier was present in the final cDNA, enabling accurate counting of TCR cDNA molecules. First-strand cDNA for TCR alpha and beta chains was synthesized from specific primers in the conserved constant-segment region. To control for contamination, each cDNA library was double barcoded with a SMART-Mk sample barcode plus Illumina barcodes. Two successive PCR steps introduced TruSeq adapter sequences along with Illumina sample barcodes. TCR alpha and beta cDNA libraries were sequenced on the Illumina HiSeq platform with custom primers. The authors' analysis ran thus. MiGEC was used to process raw reads and extract unique molecular identifiers, and MiXCR was used to find CDR3 positions. For each individual, recombination models were inferred using an EM algorithm with the repgenHMM and IGoR tools. Shared clonotype analysis was performed with the tcR package in R, normalizing sharing by the product of cloneset sizes. Out-of-frame nonproductive sequences were analyzed to study raw recombination free of thymic and clonal selection effects. TCRdb's own reprocessing of the public reads used fastp at Q25 and MiXCR and kept productive beta chains. Entries that share a CDR3 protein sequence are merged under the most common genes and DNA. For this entry, the V and J calls and clone size follow TCRdb and not the study's own pipeline. The table for this sample lists about 730,000 distinct CDR3 sequences; over 20% of them were counted only once. The leading ten clones occupy roughly 4% of the sample.

All donors were healthy Caucasians. The twin cohort consisted of three pairs of female monozygotic twins, all aged 18 to 29 years. Peripheral blood mononuclear cells were used as the source from which RNA for TCR libraries was isolated. This clonotype was recorded a few times. What antigen it recognizes has not been identified. No base quality values were provided; no much bigger clone lies one nucleotide off. Sequences SGHTA (CDR1) and FQGNSA (CDR2) are obtained from the germline V gene. The junction carries 13 bases between V and J, which are trimmed by 3 bases and 8 bases respectively. Spanning cysteine to phenylalanine, the CDR3 consists of 13 amino acids. CDR3 DNA is the only sequence kept; it has 39 bases, read in frame from the first base. The same data also contributed to another study, on T cells expressing NK-cell markers. From the second report: About eight donors provided sorted CD3+CD56+NKG2C+, CD3+CD56+NKG2C- and CD3+CD56-NKG2C+ T-cell subsets, whose TCR beta-chain repertoires were profiled. Among the eight sequenced donors, seven were HCMV-seropositive and one was HCMV-seronegative. In several experiments an anti-gammadeltaTCR antibody was added to restrict sorting to alphabetaTCR-expressing T cells. In more than 5 donors, the dominant CD3+CD56+NKG2C+ clonotypes ranked among the top 10 CD8+ clonotypes, making up roughly 1.0-8% of CD8+ T cells. Those dominant clonotypes were again the most abundant among CD3+CD56-NKG2C+ cells in a handful of donors, at about 28.3-60.1%. It remained unclear whether the expanded NKG2C-expressing T cell clones were specific for HCMV antigens. All eight donors whose samples were sequenced were randomly selected healthy volunteers, three of them men and five women. HCMV serostatus was determined by detecting HCMV-specific IgG in serum with a commercial ELISA kit. For several donors, unsorted PBMC were also used to sequence bulk peripheral blood T-cell repertoires. MIGEC was used to demultiplex reads and group reads by UMI, and MiTCR was used to assemble and quantify clonotypes. Only TCR cDNA sequences supported by at least two reads were kept to exclude erroneous sequences. The tcR package was used for downstream repertoire analysis, and clonotypes were matched across fractions by CDR3 nucleotide sequence plus V segment. VDJmatch was used to annotate antigen specificity against VDJdb, with one amino acid substitution in CDR3 allowed.

The chain is encoded by TRBV7-2 joined to TRBJ1-2; no confident D gene assignment can be made. The sequencing input was PBMCs. The sequence was collected from a woman between 18 and 29 years old in good health. The CDR3 region: CASSLTRSGGYTF. The DNA is TGTGCCAGCAGCTTGACACGTTCGGGAGGCTACACCTTC.